This T cell receptor (beta chain) was sequenced in a study of blood T cell repertoires in COVID-19 (dated by TCRdb to 2019 to 2021). About the full investigation: The collaborator samples originated in the United States, Italy and Spain and spanned the acute and convalescent phases of COVID-19. Subjects who had been exposed to COVID-19, were actively infected with it, or had recovered from it provided the deeply sampled blood TCRbeta repertoires that made up the dataset. Samples came from the ongoing ImmuneRACE study (first 160 participants) plus 1,254 subjects from 6 global collaborators. The sample metadata nearly always contained a de-identified subject ID, COVID-19 status, age in years and sex. The prospective study material was composed of cDNA or gDNA derived from T cells, B-cell-depleted T cells, or PBMCs. Where HLA class I and class II types were available, the types were taken from metadata supplied by the sample provider, not from assay-based typing. The repertoires were released in a freely available public database intended as a resource for research on the immune response to SARS-CoV-2.

On this clone: No cognate antigen has been identified for it. Base qualities are not recorded, but no much larger clone differs from it by a single base.

The collaborating institutions used their own protocols to collect whole blood in K2EDTA tubes. For TCRbeta analysis, collaborator samples were shipped as frozen whole blood, as isolated PBMCs, or as DNA extracted from either sample type. The research as a whole found: The amount of clinical and demographic metadata varied by source and participant and was provided uncurated.

TCRbeta CDR3 regions were amplified from genomic DNA using the immunoSEQ Assay, a bias-controlled multiplex PCR. In the source study's methods: Within the assay, amplification of reference gene primers was used to estimate how many nucleated cells each sample contained. To quantify the absolute abundance of each unique TCRbeta CDR3 rearrangement, sequence reads were collapsed and filtered. For each sample, productive Simpson clonality was calculated by taking the square root of Simpson's diversity index across productive rearrangements. The table comes from immuneACCESS by way of TCRdb, which keeps in-frame sequences with V and J called. Part of the clones is missing from these tables; in studies checked, under half for an unresolved V gene and the rest for unknown reasons. V and J calls and clone size are given by that table; D and trimming were obtained from the DNA. The sample table contains tens of thousands of clones; only one count was recorded for 79% of them. The leading ten clones occupy about 25% of the sample.

The germline V gene specifies SNHLY as CDR1 and FYNNEI as CDR2. V drops 5 bases and J drops 2 bases, leaving 9 bases in between. The CDR3 measures 13 amino acids from cysteine to phenylalanine. Kept here is only the CDR3 DNA, which spans 39 bases and is read in frame from base 1. The chain is made from TRBV2 and TRBJ1-1, with TRBD1 perhaps the D gene, on 6 matching bases. The source of this sequence is a man aged 60 to 75 with active or convalescent COVID-19. Specimen: peripheral blood. At the DNA level, the sequence is TGTGCCAGCAGTTGGGACACAAACACTGAAGCTTTCTTT. Translated, it reads CASSWDTNTEAFF.